The rows below give T cell receptor beta chains drawn from one sample of a study of regulatory T cells in long-lasting Graves disease. One entry per CDR3 protein, called by TCRdb with MiXCR from the multiplex PCR reads. Counted here are 350,000 to 500,000 distinct CDR3 sequences, over 15% occurring once; the ten biggest clones make up roughly 10%. The same data also went into a second study, on T cells in Graves' hyperthyroidism and ophthalmopathy.

Material: peripheral blood mononuclear cells (PBMCs), obtained at new diagnosis, from a patient treated with antithyroid drugs. The receptors stem from a woman younger than 45 with Graves disease. Each CDR3 is given without its conserved first and last residue. D genes are given only for firm matches.

>11|TRBV2|TRBJ1-5|-
ASSDRGDQPQH
>13|TRBV4-1|TRBJ1-5|-
ASSQELTANQPQH
>14|TRBV20-1|TRBJ2-2|-
SARDFGLSNTGELF
>17|TRBV12-5|TRBJ2-2|TRBD2
ASGSQLSGRSRETGELF
>12|TRBV28|TRBJ1-4|-
ASLPRSTNEKLF
>12|TRBV28|TRBJ1-6|-
ASSSPGDNSPLH
>13|TRBV28|TRBJ2-7|TRBD1
ASSSGTGGLYEQY
>10|TRBV14|TRBJ2-3|-
ASSQSGDTQY
>16|TRBV12-5|TRBJ2-3|TRBD2
ASGFTAATSGRVDTQY
>12|TRBV2|TRBJ1-1|-
ASSWGQENTEAF
>12|TRBV7-2|TRBJ2-7|-
ASSLEVSSYEQY
>13|TRBV20-1|TRBJ2-5|TRBD2
SAISGRVYQETQY
>11|TRBV20-1|TRBJ2-3|-
SGSAELADTQY
>15|TRBV7-9|TRBJ1-2|-
ASSGPNGSIRAYGYT
>13|TRBV12-3/TRBV12-4|TRBJ2-1|TRBD2
ASSPTGLFVDEQF
>12|TRBV15|TRBJ1-1|-
ATSTVTGSTEAF
>10|TRBV5-1|TRBJ1-1|-
ASSSGDTEAF
>12|TRBV4-1|TRBJ2-7|TRBD1
ASSQVQGDYEQY
>12|TRBV11-2|TRBJ2-3|-
ASSTDRGTDTQY
>13|TRBV12-3/TRBV12-4|TRBJ1-1|TRBD1
ASRTGTGRGTEAF
>13|TRBV5-5|TRBJ2-2|-
ASSFIRRGTGELF
>15|TRBV7-9|TRBJ1-2|-
ASSDNGGLRSLYGYT
>11|TRBV6-2/TRBV6-3|TRBJ2-3|-
ASSYGSTDTQY
>9|TRBV12-3/TRBV12-4|TRBJ2-3|-
ASSFALNKY
>14|TRBV9|TRBJ2-2|-
ASSARNGQFDGELF